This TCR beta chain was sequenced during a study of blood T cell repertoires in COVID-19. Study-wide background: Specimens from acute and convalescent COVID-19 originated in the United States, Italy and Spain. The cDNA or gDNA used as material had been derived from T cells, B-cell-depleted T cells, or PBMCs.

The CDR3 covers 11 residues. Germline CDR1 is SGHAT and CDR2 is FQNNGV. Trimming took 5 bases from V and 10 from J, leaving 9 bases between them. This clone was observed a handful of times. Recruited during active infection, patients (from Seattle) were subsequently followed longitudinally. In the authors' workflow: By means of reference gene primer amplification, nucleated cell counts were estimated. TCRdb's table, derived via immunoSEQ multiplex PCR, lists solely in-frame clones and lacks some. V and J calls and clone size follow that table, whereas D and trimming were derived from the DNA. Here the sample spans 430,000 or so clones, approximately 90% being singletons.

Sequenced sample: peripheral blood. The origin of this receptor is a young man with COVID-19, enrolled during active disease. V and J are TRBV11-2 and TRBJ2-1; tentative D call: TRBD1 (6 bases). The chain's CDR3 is CASSRTEEQFF. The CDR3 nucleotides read TGTGCCAGCAGCCGGACAGAAGAGCAGTTCTTC.